The sequence of this TCR beta chain was determined in a study of PD-1 blockade in mismatch repair-deficient tumors. Study-level information: Patients had over 10 mismatch repair-deficient cancer types, all previously treated and progressing. General study results and limits: Rapid post-treatment expansion, then contraction, generally preceding radiologic response, marked tumor-resident clones.

Produced via immunoSEQ multiplex PCR; TCRdb's table is partial and in-frame only. The sample holds about 49,000 clones, around 77% seen once. The CDR3 extends over 14 amino acids. Between the trimmed V and J ends, which lost 3 bases and 2 bases, there was a span of 10 bases. Germline V gene data show CDR1 as LNHDA and CDR2 as SQIVND (reference sequence). Every patient had mismatch repair deficiency by PCR or immunohistochemistry. This clone occurred a few times. Antigen specificity is unknown. This sequence originates from an adult with mismatch repair-deficient cancer. Sequencing used PBMCs, obtained before pembrolizumab treatment. The chain joins TRBV19 to TRBJ1-2, with D possibly being TRBD1 (5 bases). CDR3 DNA: TGTGCCAGTAGTATGCAGGACAAGAACTATGGCTACACCTTC. Its translation: CASSMQDKNYGYTF. Full variable domain (outside the CDR3, taken from reference TRBV19 and TRBJ1-2): DGGITQSPKYLFRKEGQNVTLSCEQNLNHDAMYWYRQDPGQGLRLIYYSQIVNDFQKGDIAEGYSVSREKKESFPLTVTSAQKNPTAFYLCASSMQDKNYGYTFGSGTRLTVV.